These 26 T cell receptor beta chains came from one sample sequenced in a study of blood T cell repertoires in COVID-19. The assay was immunoSEQ multiplex PCR, and TCRdb's table has in-frame clones only and misses some. Seen here are about 260,000 clones, roughly 86% observed once, and the top ten hold approximately 8.2%. The source material was peripheral blood. The receptor source for this set is a man aged 35 to 55 with active or convalescent COVID-19.

The genes are TRBV28 and TRBJ1-5, with D possibly being TRBD1 (5 bases). Germline CDR1 and CDR2: MDHEN and SYDVKM. There are 14 residues in the CDR3. Trimming cost V 6 bases and J 3 bases, with 12 bases left between them. The CDR3 here is CASRPGVTNQPQHF. The DNA for the CDR3 is TGTGCCAGCAGGCCGGGGGTCACCAATCAGCCCCAGCATTTT.

This chain uses TRBV7-3 with TRBJ2-7, with TRBD2 as a possible D gene (7 bases). With 0 bases removed from V and 5 bases from J, the gap between germline ends came to 11 bases. The CDR3 has 14 amino acids. In germline, CDR1 is SGHTA, CDR2 FQGTGA. The CDR3 is CASSLTAGAHEQYF. DNA of the CDR3: TGTGCCAGCAGCTTAACGGCGGGGGCACACGAGCAGTACTTC. The full variable domain, completed using reference TRBV7-3 and TRBJ2-7, is GAGVSQTPSNKVTEKGKYVELRCDPISGHTALYWYRQSLGQGPEFLIYFQGTGAADDSGLPNDRFFAVRPEGSVSTLKIQRTERGDSAVYLCASSLTAGAHEQYFGPGTRLTVT.

The CDR3 loop reads CASGGQGSAGELFF. The CDR3 bases are TGTGCCAGCGGTGGACAGGGGTCGGCCGGGGAGCTGTTTTTT. This rearrangement joins TRBV2 to TRBJ2-2; 9 bases line up with TRBD1. The CDR3 contains 14 residues. Germline-derived CDR1 and CDR2 are SNHLY and FYNNEI. After removal of 8 bases from V and 6 bases from J, the junction contained 7 bases not matched to a gene.

The V and J genes are TRBV10-2 and TRBJ2-3, with a tentative D call TRBD1 (5 bases). V shed 5 bases and J shed 2 bases, with 11 bases lying between them. This CDR3 contains 14 residues. Germline-derived CDR1 and CDR2 are WSHSY and SAAADI. CDR3 DNA: TGCGCCAGCAGTTTTAGACAGCCCACAGATACGCAGTATTTT. Translating gives CASSFRQPTDTQYF.

This clone was recorded only once. The V gene is TRBV7-9, the J gene TRBJ1-6, with TRBD1 matching 12 bases. The CDR3 has 15 amino acids. Trimming at V came to 5 bases and at J to 7 bases, leaving 3 bases not matched to a gene. Per germline, CDR1 SEHNR and CDR2 FQNEAQ (reference sequence). As DNA, the CDR3 is TGTGCCAGCAGCCCGGGACAGGGGGCGAATTCACCCCTCCACTTT. This codes for CASSPGQGANSPLHF.

CDR3 residues: CASSVAGVEYNEQFF. The DNA of the CDR3 is TGTGCCAGCAGCGTAGCGGGAGTAGAATACAATGAGCAGTTCTTC. The genes are TRBV9 and TRBJ2-1, with D tentatively TRBD2 (6 bases). CDR1 and CDR2 (germline): SGDLS, YYNGEE. The CDR3 runs 15 residues. The ends were cut back, 0 bases at V and 4 bases at J, with 11 bases in the middle. The variable domain in full, completed from reference TRBV9 and TRBJ2-1, reads DSGVTQTPKHLITATGQRVTLRCSPRSGDLSVYWYQQSLDQGLQFLIQYYNGEERAKGNILERFSAQQFPDLHSELNLSSLELGDSALYFCASSVAGVEYNEQFFGPGTRLTVL.

The chain couples TRBV12-3 or TRBV12-4 to TRBJ1-4, with 8 nucleotides matching TRBD1. This CDR3 spans 13 amino acids. Trimming at V came to 3 bases and at J to 15 bases, leaving 9 bases not matched to a gene. The CDR3 reads CASSLGGQAYVFF. The CDR3 DNA sequence: TGTGCCAGCAGTTTGGGGGGACAGGCCTACGTGTTTTTT.

This clone was counted between two and nine times. The chain links TRBV28 to TRBJ2-5; possible D gene TRBD1, 6 bases. Per the germline V gene, CDR1 is MDHEN and CDR2 is SYDVKM. CDR3 size: 14 residues. Between the trimmed V and J ends, which lost 3 bases and 7 bases, there was a span of 15 bases. The CDR3 DNA reads as TGTGCCAGCAGTTTCCGGACAGAAGAGCGGACCCAGTACTTC. Translated: CASSFRTEERTQYF. The variable domain in full, completed from reference TRBV28 and TRBJ2-5, reads DVKVTQSSRYLVKRTGEKVFLECVQDMDHENMFWYRQDPGLGLRLIYFSYDVKMKEKGDIPEGYSVSREKKERFSLILESASTNQTSMYLCASSFRTEERTQYFGPGTRLLVL.

The chain uses TRBV3-1 (or the pseudogene TRBV3-2) and TRBJ2-5; D is ambiguous. CDR3 size: 13 residues. V shed 2 bases and J shed 3 bases, with 7 bases lying between them. CDR1 LGHDT and CDR2 YNNKEL come from the germline V gene (reference sequence). CDR3 DNA: TGTGCCAGCAGCCAATGGAGAGAAGAGACCCAGTACTTC. Residues: CASSQWREETQYF.

The chain has TRBV5-6 and TRBJ2-5; TRBD1 matches at 8 bases. The germline gives CDR1 SGHDT, CDR2 YYEEEE. The CDR3 length is 14 residues. Unmatched junction bases numbered 9, after V lost 4 bases and J lost 7 bases. The CDR3 DNA sequence: TGTGCCAGCAGCCAAGCCAGGGGGCGGGGGACCCAGTACTTC. This codes for CASSQARGRGTQYF.

The rearrangement joins TRBV28 to TRBJ2-3, with 10 bases matching TRBD2. The junction had 6 bases not matched to a gene; V was cut back by 7 bases and J by 2 bases. Germline assignment: CDR1 MDHEN and CDR2 SYDVKM. The CDR3 runs to 15 residues. The CDR3 is CASMLAGAHTDTQYF. Here the CDR3 DNA reads TGTGCCAGCATGCTAGCGGGGGCCCACACAGATACGCAGTATTTT.

There are many counts of this clone. V is TRBV21-1 and J is TRBJ2-2; whether TRBD1, the table's D call, matches the DNA was not checked. TRBV21-1 is designated a pseudogene. This CDR3 has 13 amino acids. The CDR3 reads CASSKQGWGELFF. In DNA form, the CDR3 reads TGTGCCAGCAGCAAGCAGGGGTGGGGGGAGCTGTTTTTT.

Details on this clone: Other DNA sequences in this specimen translate into the identical CDR3. The chain links TRBV7-9 to TRBJ1-5; 7 positions match TRBD1. V was pared by 1 base and J by 6 bases, with 3 bases of the junction left unmatched. The CDR3 sequence is 14 residues long. Germline CDR1 SEHNR, CDR2 FQNEAQ (reference sequence). This chain's CDR3 is CASSLGQGGQPQHF. The CDR3 DNA is TGTGCCAGCAGCTTAGGACAGGGAGGTCAGCCCCAGCATTTT.

This clone turned up a few times. The rearrangement links TRBV6-5 to TRBJ2-7; a possible D gene is TRBD2 (5 bases). This CDR3 spans 12 amino acids. Trimming stripped 6 bases from V and 3 bases from J, with 9 bases between. Germline V lookup: CDR1 MNHEY, CDR2 SVGAGI. CDR3 nucleotides: TGTGCCAGCAGGCCGGGAAGCTACGAGCAGTACTTC. Translation gives CASRPGSYEQYF.

This clone is a singleton in its sample. The rearrangement uses TRBV10-3 and TRBJ1-1; TRBD1 might be the D (6 bases). The CDR3 has 13 residues. CDR1 and CDR2 (germline): ENHRY, SYGVKD. The V gene lost 10 bases and the J gene lost 0 bases, with 12 bases spanning the gap. CDR3 bases: TGTGCCACAGGGGAGGGGATGAACACTGAAGCTTTCTTT. It translates to CATGEGMNTEAFF.

V is TRBV6-2 or TRBV6-3 and J is TRBJ2-7; 11 nucleotides align to TRBD2. Germline trimming cut 6 bases from V and 1 base from J; bases unmatched to any gene: 5. The CDR3 length is 15 residues. Germline V gives CDR1 MNHEY, CDR2 SVGEGT. The CDR3 bases are TGTGCCAGCAGCGACGGGACTAGCGGATCCTACGAGCAGTACTTC. Its protein product is CASSDGTSGSYEQYF.

This sequence joins TRBV3-1 (or the pseudogene TRBV3-2) and TRBJ2-3, with 8 bases that match TRBD1. Germline V gene lookup returns CDR1 LGHDT and CDR2 YNNKEL (reference sequence). This CDR3 region has 18 residues. Unmatched junction bases numbered 17, after V lost 9 bases and J lost 0 bases. The DNA of the CDR3 is TGTGCCAGTCGGGGAGACAGGGGAAATTTCGCTAGCACAGATACGCAGTATTTT. Its translation: CASRGDRGNFASTDTQYF.

J is TRBJ2-2 and V is TRBV2; 10 bases map to TRBD1. The CDR3 runs to 15 residues. Germline CDR1 SNHLY, CDR2 FYNNEI. J was trimmed by 8 bases and V by 4 bases; bases with no gene match: 7. The CDR3 DNA sequence: TGTGCCAGCAGTGGCCGGGACAGGGGTGGAGGGGAGCTGTTTTTT. Translating it yields CASSGRDRGGGELFF.

This chain connects TRBV7-6 to TRBJ1-2, with D perhaps TRBD1 (5 bases). The CDR3 is 13 residues long. Trimming cost V 5 bases and J 10 bases, with 17 bases left between them. Germline V gene lookup returns CDR1 SGHVS and CDR2 FNYEAQ. Here the CDR3 reads CASSPQTAGDYTF. The CDR3 DNA reads as TGTGCCAGCAGCCCGCAGACAGCGGGCGACTACACCTTC.

This chain uses TRBV11-2 with TRBJ2-5; weak D call: TRBD1 (5 bases). Per germline, CDR1 SGHAT and CDR2 FQNNGV. V was trimmed by 0 bases and J by 7 bases, leaving 6 bases between them. The CDR3 runs 12 residues. The CDR3 protein is CASSLDQGTQYF. CDR3 DNA: TGTGCCAGCAGCTTAGATCAGGGGACCCAGTACTTC.

In DNA, the CDR3 is TGTGCCAGCAGCTTGACTGGTACGCAGTATTTT. Its translation: CASSLTGTQYF. The V call is TRBV5-4, the J call TRBJ2-3; no clear D gene. Trimming took off 1 base at V and 8 bases at J, with 5 bases between the two ends. The CDR3 extends over 11 amino acids. CDR1 and CDR2 from the germline V gene are SGHNT and YYREEE (reference sequence).

The chain's CDR3 is CASSGPGQGAGSPLHF. CDR3 nucleotides: TGTGCCAGCAGCGGACCCGGACAGGGGGCGGGTTCACCCCTCCACTTT. The chain joins TRBV9 to TRBJ1-6, with 11 bases matching TRBD1. V dropped 3 bases and J dropped 9; count of bases not matched to a gene: 8. Germline-derived CDR1 and CDR2 are SGDLS and YYNGEE. The CDR3 is made up of 16 amino acids.

Only one count was recorded for this clone. V gene TRBV5-1 combines with J gene TRBJ1-2; 7 bases are a match to TRBD1. The CDR3 has 16 amino acids. Germline V gene sequence: CDR1 SGHRS, CDR2 YFSETQ. J was trimmed by 4 bases and V by 5 bases; bases with no gene match: 14. The CDR3 DNA is TGCGCCAGCAGTTACACCTACACAGGGGCAGCCTATGGCTACACCTTC. It encodes CASSYTYTGAAYGYTF.

The chain combines TRBV3-1 (or the pseudogene TRBV3-2) with TRBJ1-6; D might be TRBD1 (6 bases). Germline V CDR1 and CDR2: LGHDT, YNNKEL (reference sequence). This CDR3 spans 16 amino acids. V was trimmed by 6 bases and J by 7 bases, leaving 19 bases between them. CDR3 sequence: CASSRKARTANSPLHF. The CDR3 DNA reads as TGTGCCAGCAGTCGAAAAGCTCGGACAGCCAATTCACCCCTCCACTTT.

In its sample, this clone was seen once. V is TRBV5-4 and J is TRBJ2-5; 8 positions agree with TRBD1. The length of the CDR3 is 14 residues. V shed 4 bases, J shed 3 bases, and the junction held 5 bases outside the gene matches. Germline-derived CDR1 and CDR2 are SGHNT and YYREEE (reference sequence). As DNA, the CDR3 is TGTGCCAGCAGCCTCCCGGACAGGGAAGAGACCCAGTACTTC. Residues: CASSLPDREETQYF.

The chain has TRBV27 and TRBJ1-1, with TRBD1 as a possible D gene (6 bases). This CDR3 is built from 12 residues. Trimming left V 9 bases short and J 5 bases short, with 13 bases between. In germline, CDR1 is MNHEY, CDR2 SMNVEV (reference sequence). The CDR3 nucleotides read TGTGCCAGAAAAGAGGGGGGGACTGAAGCTTTCTTT. The encoded protein is CARKEGGTEAFF.